Shown below are 21 T cell receptor beta chains from a single sample sequenced in a study of PD-1 blockade in classical Hodgkin lymphoma. Profiled with immunoSEQ multiplex PCR; TCRdb holds only in-frame clones, not every one. The sample consists of roughly 150,000 clones, approximately 72% of them appearing once. Relapses following autologous stem cell transplantation were seen in all patients, with brentuximab vedotin exposure varying. Source: peripheral blood mononuclear cells (PBMCs), taken before the second cycle of nivolumab. These receptors were collected from a human donor with classical Hodgkin lymphoma.

This clone was recorded only once. The chain is built from TRBV5-6 and TRBJ2-3; D is perhaps TRBD2 (5 bases). V lost 4 bases, J lost 0 bases, and 24 bases lay in between. The germline V gene has CDR1 SGHDT and CDR2 YYEEEE. The CDR3 consists of 19 residues. CDR3 residues: CASSPFYGLAYYSTDTQYF. The CDR3 DNA follows: TGTGCCAGCAGCCCTTTCTACGGCCTAGCTTATTATAGCACAGATACGCAGTATTTT.

This chain's CDR3 is CASSAPQGRNEQFF. CDR3 sequence (DNA): TGTGCCAGCAGCGCGCCTCAGGGTAGGAATGAGCAGTTCTTC. The V and J genes are TRBV5-4 and TRBJ2-1; TRBD1 is a possible D gene (5 bases). V was shortened by 4 bases and J by 7 bases, with 15 bases between the two germline ends. The CDR3 is 14 amino acids. Germline CDR1 and CDR2: SGHNT and YYREEE (reference sequence).

This chain joins TRBV12-5 and TRBJ1-6, with D possibly being TRBD1 (6 bases). The CDR3 is made up of 14 amino acids. The V and J ends lost 2 bases and 7 bases respectively, with 9 bases between them. Germline assignment: CDR1 LGHNT and CDR2 FRNRAP. Written as DNA, the CDR3 is TGTGCTAGTGGTTTGTGGGACACAAATTCACCCCTCCACTTT. It encodes CASGLWDTNSPLHF.

This clone was recorded a few times. The chain links TRBV6-6 to TRBJ2-1, with D hard to call. CDR1 and CDR2 (germline): MNHNY, SVGAGI (reference sequence). V lost 2 bases to trimming and J lost 6 bases, with 11 bases between them. The CDR3 covers 14 residues. CDR3 sequence: CASSYGQVLNEQFF. In nucleotides, the CDR3 is TGTGCCAGCAGTTACGGGCAGGTACTCAATGAGCAGTTCTTC.

This clone appeared a single time. The DNA of the CDR3 is TGTGCCAGCAGATTACAGGGGTCGGCCTACAATGAGCAGTTCTTC. This sequence encodes CASRLQGSAYNEQFF. The chain uses TRBV7-9 and TRBJ2-1, with 7 positions matching TRBD1. The J segment lost 2 bases and the V segment lost 6 bases, leaving 7 bases of the junction unmatched. Germline V CDR1 and CDR2: SEHNR, FQNEAQ (reference sequence). This CDR3 is built from 15 residues.

The chain combines TRBV28 with TRBJ1-3, with TRBD1 matching 7 bases. J gave up 0 bases and V 6 bases, and 8 bases lay outside the gene matches. CDR1 and CDR2 from the germline V gene are MDHEN and SYDVKM. The CDR3 runs to 16 residues. This CDR3 reads CASSSWGQSSGNTIYF. In nucleotides, the CDR3 is TGTGCCAGCAGCTCCTGGGGACAGAGCTCTGGAAACACCATATATTTT.

This chain connects TRBV4-1 to TRBJ2-4; 7 bases line up with TRBD1. V trimming: 1 base; J trimming: 4 bases; junction bases outside the gene matches: 10. Germline V gene lookup returns CDR1 MGHRA and CDR2 YSYEKL. The CDR3 extends over 17 amino acids. The CDR3 sequence is CASSQVQFGTAKNIQYF. CDR3 bases: TGCGCCAGCAGCCAAGTGCAATTTGGGACAGCGAAAAACATTCAGTACTTC.

This clone was detected once. The rearrangement links TRBV6-5 to TRBJ2-5; 9 bases are shared with TRBD2. This CDR3 comprises 16 residues. The V and J ends lost 0 bases and 1 base, in that order; junction bases with no gene match: 3. Looked up from germline, CDR1 is MNHEY and CDR2 is SVGAGI. The CDR3 bases are TGTGCCAGCAGTTACTCGGCTAGCGGGACCCAAGAGACCCAGTACTTC. Translation: CASSYSASGTQETQYF.

The chain combines TRBV6-5 with TRBJ1-4; 8 bases match TRBD1. CDR1 is MNHEY, CDR2 SVGAGI, per germline. The CDR3 spans 15 residues. The V and J ends lost 4 bases and 4 bases, in that order; junction bases with no gene match: 5. The DNA for the CDR3 is TGTGCCAGCAGTTTTGGGGACAGGCTTAATGAAAAACTGTTTTTT. Protein product: CASSFGDRLNEKLFF.

The CDR3 is CASSQGWLARQKETQYF. The CDR3 nucleotides are TGCGCCAGCAGCCAAGGTTGGCTAGCGAGACAGAAGGAGACCCAGTACTTC. This chain joins TRBV4-1 and TRBJ2-5, with D perhaps TRBD2 (6 bases). V was clipped by 1 base and J by 5 bases, with 20 bases between them. This CDR3 is 17 amino acids long. From germline, CDR1 is MGHRA and CDR2 YSYEKL.

The chain has TRBV10-3 and TRBJ2-1; 12 bases fit TRBD2. This CDR3 contains 14 residues. Germline lookup yields CDR1 ENHRY and CDR2 SYGVKD. J gave up 12 bases and V 6 bases, and 9 bases lay outside the gene matches. In DNA, the CDR3 is TGTGCCATCAGACGACTAGCGGGGGACCCTTGGCAGTTCTTC. It yields the protein CAIRRLAGDPWQFF.

The chain uses TRBV28 and TRBJ2-7; TRBD2 might be the D (7 bases). Germline values: CDR1 MDHEN, CDR2 SYDVKM. The V end lost 4 bases, the J end lost 3 bases, and 22 bases lay between the germline ends. This CDR3 is built from 17 residues. CDR3 protein: CASSSGASAGTIYEQYF. CDR3 coding DNA: TGTGCCAGCAGTTCAGGGGCCTCCGCGGGGACTATCTACGAGCAGTACTTC.

The rearrangement uses TRBV5-6 and TRBJ2-2; tentatively, D is TRBD2 (5 bases). Germline CDR1 is SGHDT and CDR2 is YYEEEE. The CDR3 length is 15 residues. Deletions cut 1 base from V and 3 bases from J, with 10 bases between. The CDR3 protein is CASSLITRDTGELFF. The CDR3 nucleotides are TGTGCCAGCAGCTTGATTACGAGGGACACCGGGGAGCTGTTTTTT.

DNA for the CDR3: TGTGCCAGCAGCGCCAGAGGGGGGGCCTACAATGAGCAGTTCTTC. Amino acids: CASSARGGAYNEQFF. This chain joins TRBV11-3 and TRBJ2-1, with a tentative D call TRBD2 (7 bases). The CDR3 is 15 residues long. Deletions cut 5 bases from V and 2 bases from J, with 13 bases between. CDR1 is SGHNT and CDR2 is YENEEA in the germline V gene.

The gene calls are TRBV7-9 and TRBJ1-2; TRBD1 matches 7 bases. Trimming removed 3 bases from V and 9 bases from J; junction bases left unmatched: 7. CDR1 SEHNR and CDR2 FQNEAQ come from the germline V gene (reference sequence). The CDR3 extends over 13 amino acids. The CDR3 nucleotides read TGTGCCAGCAGCTTCCTCAGGGGGTCCCGCTACACCTTC. Translated: CASSFLRGSRYTF.

The gene calls are TRBV10-3 and TRBJ2-1; 8 nucleotides align to TRBD1. CDR1 ENHRY and CDR2 SYGVKD come from the germline V gene. The junction had 11 bases not matched to a gene; V was cut back by 4 bases and J by 0 bases. The CDR3 is 18 residues long. The CDR3 region has the DNA TGTGCCATCAGTGGGGGGCAGGGGGCCGTGAGCTCCTACAATGAGCAGTTCTTC. Residues: CAISGGQGAVSSYNEQFF.

The CDR3 loop reads CASSLWGQPYGYTF. DNA of the CDR3: TGTGCCAGCAGTTTATGGGGACAGCCTTATGGCTACACCTTC. The V and J genes are TRBV28 and TRBJ1-2; TRBD1 agrees at 7 bases. The junction had 3 bases not matched to a gene; V was cut back by 0 bases and J by 5 bases. The germline gives CDR1 MDHEN, CDR2 SYDVKM. This CDR3 comprises 14 residues.

The J gene is TRBJ2-3, the V gene TRBV7-8; D may be TRBD2 (6 bases). Trimming cost V 2 bases and J 0 bases, with 9 bases left between them. The CDR3 is 15 residues long. CDR1 is SGHVS and CDR2 is FQNEAQ in the germline V gene. CDR3 nucleotide sequence: TGTGCCAGCAGCTTATGGGGACTTAGCACAGATACGCAGTATTTT. Translating it yields CASSLWGLSTDTQYF.

The V and J genes are TRBV19 and TRBJ2-3; D is unresolved. V shed 8 bases and J shed 0 bases, with 12 bases lying between them. The germline V gene has CDR1 LNHDA and CDR2 SQIVND (reference sequence). This CDR3 is 14 amino acids long. The CDR3 DNA reads TGTGCCAGTTCCAACCAGGCTAGCACAGATACGCAGTATTTT. It translates to CASSNQASTDTQYF. Drawing the rest from reference TRBV19 and TRBJ2-3, the complete variable domain is DGGITQSPKYLFRKEGQNVTLSCEQNLNHDAMYWYRQDPGQGLRLIYYSQIVNDFQKGDIAEGYSVSREKKESFPLTVTSAQKNPTAFYLCASSNQASTDTQYFGPGTRLTVL.

The genes are TRBV21-1 and TRBJ2-1; TRBD2 is the table's D call and was not checked against the DNA. TRBV21-1 is tagged as a pseudogene. The CDR3 totals 9 residues. CDR3 nucleotides: TGTGCCAGCCGAGGGGAGCAGTTCTTC. Its translation is CASRGEQFF.

The chain couples TRBV30 to TRBJ1-5; 8 nucleotides agree with TRBD1. Germline V gene data show CDR1 as GTSNPN and CDR2 as SVGIG (reference sequence). Trimming at V came to 5 bases and at J to 6 bases, leaving 9 bases not matched to a gene. The CDR3 loop spans 14 amino acids. The CDR3 nucleotides are TGTGCCTGGGACGGGACAGGAGTAGGTCAGCCCCAGCATTTT. This gives the protein CAWDGTGVGQPQHF.